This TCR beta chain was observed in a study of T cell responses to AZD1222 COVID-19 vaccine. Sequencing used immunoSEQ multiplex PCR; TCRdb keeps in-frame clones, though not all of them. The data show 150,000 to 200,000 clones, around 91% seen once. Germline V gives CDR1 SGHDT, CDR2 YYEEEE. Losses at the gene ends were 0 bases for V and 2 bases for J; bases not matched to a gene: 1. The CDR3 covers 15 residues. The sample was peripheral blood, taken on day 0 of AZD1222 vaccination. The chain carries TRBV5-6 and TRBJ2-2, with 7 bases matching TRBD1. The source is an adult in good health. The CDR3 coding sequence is TGTGCCAGCAGCTTGGGGGACAGAAACACCGGGGAGCTGTTTTTT. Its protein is CASSLGDRNTGELFF.